What follows are 14 T cell receptor beta chains derived from one specimen sequenced in a study of OX40 agonist ivuxolimab in advanced cancers. TCRdb's table, derived via immunoSEQ multiplex PCR, lists solely in-frame clones and lacks some. The sample lists about 71,000 clones, 90% to 95% occurring once. The specimen was CD4+ or CD8+ T cells sorted from blood, collected in a trial of the OX40 agonist ivuxolimab. The receptors were gathered from an adult with an advanced solid tumor such as melanoma, head and neck, liver or kidney cancer.

The chain combines TRBV7-2 with TRBJ2-1; D not certain. V lost 1 base to trimming and J lost 8 bases, with 12 bases between them. CDR1 is SGHTA and CDR2 is FQGNSA in the germline V gene. CDR3 length: 14 residues. The CDR3 spells CASSLDMRADEQFF. The DNA of the CDR3 is TGTGCCAGCAGCTTAGATATGAGAGCCGATGAGCAGTTCTTC.

The genes are TRBV5-6 and TRBJ2-7; TRBD1 is a possible D gene (6 bases). This CDR3 is built from 15 residues. Germline V lookup: CDR1 SGHDT, CDR2 YYEEEE. Trimming pared 4 bases from V and 6 bases from J, leaving 20 bases between. In DNA form, the CDR3 reads TGTGCCAGCAGCGGGACCGGGACACCTCCCGGCGAGCAGTACTTC. It encodes CASSGTGTPPGEQYF.

V gene TRBV10-2 combines with J gene TRBJ2-1; 8 bases agree with TRBD2. The V and J ends lost 3 bases and 7 bases, in that order; junction bases with no gene match: 5. The CDR3 is made up of 14 amino acids. The germline V gene encodes CDR1 WSHSY and CDR2 SAAADI. CDR3 coding DNA: TGCGCCAGCAGTGAACGGGAGGGGTGGAATGAGCAGTTCTTC. Its translation is CASSEREGWNEQFF.

The genes are TRBV28 and TRBJ2-1; D not resolved. This CDR3 contains 15 residues. The germline CDR1 and CDR2 sequences are MDHEN and SYDVKM. V gave up 5 bases and J gave up 6 bases, with 17 bases separating them. The CDR3 nucleotides read TGTGCCAGCAGTGACCCTTTGGCTGTTCGCAATGAGCAGTTCTTC. This gives the protein CASSDPLAVRNEQFF.

The gene calls are TRBV6-1 and TRBJ2-5, with D tentatively TRBD1 (5 bases). The germline gives CDR1 MNHNS, CDR2 SASEGT. There are 16 residues in the CDR3. Deletions cut 4 bases from V and 1 base from J, with 16 bases between. In nucleotides, the CDR3 is TGTGCCAGCAGTGGGTATCCTACAGGTGCCCAAGAGACCCAGTACTTC. Its protein product is CASSGYPTGAQETQYF.

The J gene is TRBJ2-1, the V gene TRBV5-5; D is unresolved. Germline V CDR1 and CDR2: SGHKS, YYEKEE (reference sequence). The V end lost 4 bases, the J end lost 10 bases, and 9 bases lay between the germline ends. The CDR3 is 11 residues long. The CDR3 sequence is CASSPMREQFF. The CDR3 nucleotides are TGTGCCAGCAGCCCCATGAGGGAGCAGTTCTTC.

The chain carries TRBV28 and TRBJ2-7; unclear D gene. The V gene's germline CDR1 is MDHEN and CDR2 SYDVKM. The V end lost 5 bases, the J end lost 0 bases, and 14 bases lay between the germline ends. The CDR3 runs to 15 residues. The CDR3 nucleotides read TGTGCCAGCAGTCACGACGGAAAGGGCTCCTACGAGCAGTACTTC. The encoded protein is CASSHDGKGSYEQYF.

This clone was counted a single time. The genes are TRBV21-1 and TRBJ2-7; TRBD2, the D gene given by the table, was not confirmed from the DNA. TRBV21-1 is marked as a pseudogene. CDR3 size: 19 residues. CDR3 protein: CASSKVRAGTSGSRNEQYF. Written as DNA, the CDR3 is TGTGCCAGCAGCAAAGTACGGGCCGGGACTAGCGGGAGTAGGAACGAGCAGTACTTC.

The V gene is TRBV27, the J gene TRBJ1-1; a weak D match, TRBD1 (5 bases). V was trimmed by 0 bases and J by 5 bases, leaving 10 bases between them. This CDR3 spans 14 amino acids. The germline CDR1 and CDR2 sequences are MNHEY and SMNVEV (reference sequence). The CDR3 DNA reads as TGTGCCAGCAGTTTATCAGGGGAGGGGACTGAAGCTTTCTTT. It yields the protein CASSLSGEGTEAFF.

This clone showed up just once. The genes are TRBV27 and TRBJ2-1; tentative D call: TRBD1 (5 bases). Trimming pared 2 bases from V and 3 bases from J, leaving 8 bases between. This CDR3 is 14 amino acids long. Germline loops: CDR1 MNHEY, CDR2 SMNVEV (reference sequence). DNA for the CDR3: TGTGCCAGCAGTTTAAAAGACAGCTACAATGAGCAGTTCTTC. As protein: CASSLKDSYNEQFF.

The gene calls are TRBV11-1 and TRBJ2-1; 8 bases map to TRBD2. The CDR3 loop spans 14 amino acids. After removal of 10 bases from V and 6 bases from J, the junction contained 11 bases not matched to a gene. Germline V gene sequence: CDR1 SGHAT, CDR2 FQDESV (reference sequence). The CDR3 region is CATSGGGWGNEQFF. In nucleotides, the CDR3 is TGTGCCACCTCCGGGGGGGGATGGGGCAATGAGCAGTTCTTC.

The chain uses TRBV7-9 and TRBJ1-6; possible D gene TRBD1, 5 bases. In germline, CDR1 is SEHNR, CDR2 FQNEAQ (reference sequence). CDR3 length equals 13 residues. V lost 1 base to trimming and J lost 10 bases, with 8 bases between them. The CDR3 DNA reads as TGTGCCAGCAGCTTAGTCGGGGACTCACCCCTCCACTTT. As protein: CASSLVGDSPLHF.

The chain recombines TRBV7-6 with TRBJ2-7; 10 bases agree with TRBD1. V lost 3 bases and J lost 3; bases outside the gene matches: 5. The CDR3 loop spans 15 amino acids. Germline CDR1 reads SGHVS; CDR2 reads FNYEAQ. This chain's CDR3 is CASSFPGTGDYEQYF. In DNA form, the CDR3 reads TGTGCCAGCAGCTTCCCCGGGACAGGGGACTACGAGCAGTACTTC.

The chain uses TRBV15 and TRBJ2-5; 11 positions match TRBD2. From germline, CDR1 is LNHNV and CDR2 YYDKDF (reference sequence). CDR3 length equals 16 residues. J was trimmed by 2 bases and V by 5 bases; bases with no gene match: 7. The CDR3 nucleotides are TGTGCCACCAGCCGACGGACTAGCGGGCCTCAAGAGACCCAGTACTTC. It translates to CATSRRTSGPQETQYF. Full variable domain (remainder filled in from reference TRBV15 and TRBJ2-5): DAMVIQNPRYQVTQFGKPVTLSCSQTLNHNVMYWYQQKSSQAPKLLFHYYDKDFNNEADTPDNFQSRRPNTSFCFLDIRSPGLGDTAMYLCATSRRTSGPQETQYFGPGTRLLVL.